The present T cell receptor (beta chain) was sequenced within a study of shared clonotypes between healthy human individuals. On the study more broadly: Per-donor plates numbered three CD4 naive, three CD4 memory, two CD8 naive and one CD8 memory. Overall study findings and caveats: Generally, estimated richness proved larger in naive subsets than it did in memory subsets. Researchers sampled only blood; tissue repertoires likely differ.

As for this clone: Its cognate antigen is unknown.

Germline values: CDR1 MDHEN, CDR2 SYDVKM. The length of the CDR3 is 17 residues. The V and J ends lost 5 bases and 0 bases, in that order; junction bases with no gene match: 6. Using immunoSEQ multiplex PCR, the repertoire was profiled, and TCRdb retains in-frame clones only, with some absent. The sample records over a million clones, 65% to 75% being singletons. Specimen: memory CD4+ T cells sorted from blood. Specified subset: CD45RA-negative fraction. The sequence was obtained from a man between 18 and 29 years old in good health. V usage is TRBV28 and J usage is TRBJ1-6, with 8 bases aligning to TRBD1. The CDR3 loop is CASSPSGGASYNSPLHF. CDR3 coding DNA: TGTGCCAGCAGTCCGTCAGGGGGCGCCTCCTATAATTCACCCCTCCACTTT.